The rows below give T cell receptor beta chains drawn from one sample of a study of PD-L1 blockade in urothelial cancer. Method: immunoSEQ multiplex PCR; TCRdb's copy keeps in-frame clones and lacks some. Among around 50,000 clones listed, about 85% were seen once. Here the sequenced sample was PBMCs, taken around atezolizumab (anti-PD-L1) treatment. The source of these receptors is a man aged 50-59 years with urothelial cancer. The conserved cysteine and the conserved F or W are not part of the CDR3 here. Fields, in order: clone size, J gene, V gene, CDR3 protein. Clone size, where shown, is once, few, many, or a class for clones that have expanded.

>-|TRBJ1-2|TRBV21-1
ASSPIPGQGPYGYT
>-|TRBJ2-2|TRBV7-3
ASSPPSGANTGELF
>-|TRBJ1-2|TRBV28
ASGGGYT
>-|TRBJ2-7|TRBV7-9
ASSFSEQY
>-|TRBJ2-5|TRBV15
ATSKASGGYGETQY
>-|TRBJ2-7|TRBV13
ASSLGLAAWEQY
>once|TRBJ1-2|TRBV9
ASSLQGAGGYT
>-|TRBJ2-7|TRBV28
ASSFNLPTTGEQY
>-|TRBJ2-1|TRBV19
ASSPYSSYNEQF
>-|TRBJ1-3|TRBV7-6
ASSLERNSGNTIY
>-|TRBJ2-1|TRBV14
ASSSRRAGYNEQF
>-|TRBJ2-5|TRBV9
ASSASGKPQETQY
>-|TRBJ2-2|TRBV14
ASSQGFWEANTGELF
>-|TRBJ2-3|TRBV12-5
ASVLPRVRDSDTQY
>-|TRBJ2-7|TRBV30
AWIPGVIGHEQY
>-|TRBJ2-7|TRBV6-5
ASSRSQWEREQY
>-|TRBJ2-7|TRBV13
ASSAGRARGSEQY
>-|TRBJ1-1|TRBV2
ASSEYLGRVTEAF
>-|TRBJ1-4|TRBV19
ASSIRDRNNEKLF
>-|TRBJ2-1|TRBV7-9
ASSLALDNNEQF
>-|TRBJ2-2|TRBV5-1
ASSPRTRADGELF
>-|TRBJ2-3|TRBV14
ASSPQTGARNTDTQY
>-|TRBJ2-7|TRBV7-6
ASSGVGWGAEYEQY
>-|TRBJ1-1|TRBV6-5
ASSYFSYTEAF
>-|TRBJ1-4|TRBV29-1
SVEGTGTNEKLF
>-|TRBJ2-3|TRBV27
ASRRRTSTDTQY
>-|TRBJ2-1|TRBV5-4
ASSGAEGAANEQF
>-|TRBJ2-2|TRBV27
ASSPRGRTGELF
>-|TRBJ2-5|TRBV9
ASSVSIQVQETQY
>-|TRBJ1-5|TRBV27
ASSVGTGRNQPQH
>-|TRBJ2-7|TRBV29-1
SVDKPRGTGAYEQY
>-|TRBJ1-2|TRBV25-1
ASSEFGLAGYT
>-|TRBJ2-3|TRBV14
ASSQEGRLAGDTDTQY
>-|TRBJ2-2|TRBV19
ASGLAGVETGELF
>-|TRBJ1-1|TRBV9
ASSAGTANTEAF
>-|TRBJ2-7|TRBV11-2
ASSPNVAYEQY
>-|TRBJ1-5|TRBV11-2
ASSLGVSTGRQPQH
>-|TRBJ2-7|TRBV7-9
ASGFRDSPY
>-|TRBJ1-3|TRBV28
ASRTGQGGNTIY
>-|TRBJ2-7|TRBV7-9
ASIGFSGTGPYEQY
>-|TRBJ1-2|TRBV5-6
ASSLAGVRYGYT
>-|TRBJ1-6|TRBV7-9
ASSLGTDNSPLH